The 21 T cell receptor beta chains in this list originate from one sample, sequenced in a study of T cell clonality in common variable immunodeficiency. The repertoire was sequenced with immunoSEQ multiplex PCR; TCRdb's copy has only in-frame clones and lacks some. The data list some 39,000 clones, none observed once; around 1.5% falls to the top ten. Sample: peripheral blood mononuclear cells. These receptors were taken from a person aged 18-70 years in good health.

This clone was counted at least ten times. The CDR3 end lies 3 residues beyond the end of the read and is filled in from the germline J gene. The J gene is TRBJ2-1, the V gene TRBV20-1; 11 nucleotides agree with TRBD2. Losses at the gene ends were 5 bases for V and 6 bases for J; bases not matched to a gene: 6. Germline CDR1 is DFQATT and CDR2 is SNEGSKA (reference sequence). The CDR3 length is 14 residues. This chain's CDR3 is CSAVAGGHINEQFF. CDR3 DNA (partial): TGCAGTGCTGTAGCGGGAGGGCATATCAATGAG.

This clone was recorded many times. The read falls 3 residues short of the CDR3 end, and the missing part is taken from the germline J gene. The chain recombines TRBV5-5 with TRBJ2-3; D may be TRBD2 (5 bases). With 0 bases removed from V and 1 base from J, the gap between germline ends came to 9 bases. Germline assignment: CDR1 SGHKS and CDR2 YYEKEE (reference sequence). The CDR3 runs 15 residues. The CDR3 loop is CASSLVRTGTDTQYF. The sequenced CDR3 bases are TGTGCCAGCAGCTTGGTCAGGACTGGCACAGATACG.

This clone was detected many times. The read ends 3 residues shy of where the CDR3 ends; the end is completed using the germline J gene. The V gene is TRBV2, the J gene TRBJ2-1; 12 positions agree with TRBD2. Germline lookup yields CDR1 SNHLY and CDR2 FYNNEI. Trimming took 11 bases from V and 3 from J; bases not matched to a gene: 5. The CDR3 spans 14 residues. The CDR3 protein is CAEGLAGRYNEQFF. The CDR3 bases that were read are TGTGCCGAAGGACTAGCGGGGCGCTACAATGAG.

This clone has ten or more counts. Read sequence stops 3 residues before the CDR3 end, and the germline J gene provides the missing end. The chain is built from TRBV5-1 and TRBJ1-3, with 7 nucleotides matching TRBD1. The CDR3 has 16 residues. Germline assignment: CDR1 SGHRS and CDR2 YFSETQ. After removal of 4 bases from V and 0 bases from J, the junction contained 7 bases not matched to a gene. The CDR3 bases that were read are TGCGCCAGCAGCGCGGACAGGTTTGACTCTGGAAACACC. Its protein product is CASSADRFDSGNT. The whole CDR3 sequence is CASSADRFDSGNTIYF.

This clone has ten or more counts. Read coverage stops 3 residues before the CDR3 terminus; the germline J gene supplies the remainder. The chain combines TRBV28 with TRBJ2-2; D not certain. The V end lost 3 bases, the J end lost 0 bases, and 8 bases lay between the germline ends. Germline V lookup: CDR1 MDHEN, CDR2 SYDVKM. The CDR3 spans 15 residues. CDR3 amino acids: CASSLTFANTGELFF. The DNA read from the CDR3 is TGTGCCAGCAGTTTGACTTTCGCGAACACCGGGGAG.

In this sample, this clone turned up many times. The read stops 3 residues short of the end of the CDR3; the missing end is completed from the germline J gene. This chain connects TRBV7-2 to TRBJ2-5, with 7 bases identical to TRBD1. The CDR3 contains 15 residues. CDR1 is SGHTA and CDR2 is FQGNSA in the germline V gene. J gave up 2 bases and V 4 bases, and 7 bases lay outside the gene matches. The CDR3 loop reads CASSSPTGWQETQYF. CDR3 bases read: TGTGCCAGCAGCTCTCCGACAGGGTGGCAAGAGACC.

This clone came up many times. The CDR3 sequence: CASSSWGGALETQYF. Partial CDR3 DNA: TGTGCCAGCAGCTCTTGGGGGGGTGCCCTGGAGACC. The chain carries TRBV5-6 and TRBJ2-5; the match to TRBD2 covers 7 bases. The CDR3 extends 3 residues past the end of the read, so its final part is completed from the germline J gene. The CDR3 is 15 residues long. The J segment lost 5 bases and the V segment lost 3 bases, leaving 10 bases of the junction unmatched. Germline CDR1 is SGHDT and CDR2 is YYEEEE.

In its sample, this clone was seen many times. At one of its ends the junction is not consistent with the germline gene, which may arise from a read error. The read finishes 3 residues shy of the CDR3 end, and the germline J gene is used to complete it. J is TRBJ2-1 and V is TRBV4-2; D call uncertain. Per germline, CDR1 LGHNA and CDR2 YNFKEQ. CDR3 length equals 16 residues. The CDR3 protein is CASSQDVLNSYNEQFF. The covered CDR3 bases are TGCGCCAGCAGCCAAGATGTGCTAAACTCCTACAATGAG.

This clone was seen repeatedly, ten times or more. The read comes to an end 3 residues before the CDR3 does, leaving the germline J gene to fill in the end. This chain links TRBV2 with TRBJ2-7; TRBD2 aligns across 8 bases. From germline, CDR1 is SNHLY and CDR2 FYNNEI. The CDR3 is 14 residues long. The V segment lost 6 bases and the J segment 4 bases; nucleotides outside the gene matches: 8. The covered CDR3 bases are TGTGCCAGCAGCCTAGGGACTAGGCAATACGAG. This codes for CASSLGTRQYE. The whole CDR3 protein reads CASSLGTRQYEQYF. The full variable domain, in which reference TRBV2 and TRBJ2-7 provide the parts outside the CDR3, is EPEVTQTPSHQVTQMGQEVILRCVPISNHLYFYWYRQILGQKVEFLVSFYNNEISEKSEIFDDQFSVERPDGSNFTLKIRSTKLEDSAMYFCASSLGTRQYEQYFGPGTRLTVT.

In its sample, this clone was seen many times. The sequenced fragment ends 3 residues before the CDR3 boundary, so the rest is inferred from the germline J gene. The chain has TRBV20-1 and TRBJ2-1; 9 nucleotides match TRBD2. After removal of 6 bases from V and 4 bases from J, the junction contained 10 bases not matched to a gene. CDR1 and CDR2 (germline): DFQATT, SNEGSKA (reference sequence). This CDR3 comprises 15 residues. The CDR3 sequence: CSALTSGQGYNEQFF. The CDR3 bases that were read are TGCAGTGCCTTGACTAGCGGTCAAGGGTACAATGAG.

This clone has ten or more counts. The CDR3 goes on 3 residues after the read ends, and that part is filled in from the germline J gene. The V gene is TRBV2, the J gene TRBJ2-3; TRBD2 agrees at 9 bases. After removal of 6 bases from V and 4 bases from J, the junction contained 11 bases not matched to a gene. CDR1 is SNHLY and CDR2 is FYNNEI in the germline V gene. The length of the CDR3 is 16 residues. CDR3 DNA (partial): TGTGCCAGCAGAATAGCGGGAGTTGGGTTTGCAGATACG. Its translation is CASRIAGVGFADT. The full-length CDR3 reads as CASRIAGVGFADTQYF.

Turning to this clone: The DNA ends 3 residues before the CDR3 does, and the rest of the CDR3 is filled in from the germline J gene. The chain is built from TRBV20-1 and TRBJ2-7; D may be TRBD1 (6 bases). Per the germline V gene, CDR1 is DFQATT and CDR2 is SNEGSKA (reference sequence). V was pared by 7 bases and J by 0 bases, with 13 bases between. This CDR3 comprises 13 residues. Here the CDR3 reads CSVTGHSSYEQYF. The CDR3 DNA, read in part, is TGCAGTGTTACGGGACATTCCTCCTACGAG.

This clone was recorded at least ten times. The read terminates 3 residues ahead of where the CDR3 ends, so the germline J gene completes it. The rearrangement uses TRBV7-6 and TRBJ2-5, with D hard to call. The V gene's germline CDR1 is SGHVS and CDR2 FNYEAQ. This CDR3 is 15 amino acids long. Trimming cost V 2 bases and J 4 bases, with 14 bases left between them. The part of the CDR3 DNA that was read is TGTGCCAGCAGCTTAAAACCCCGGTCGGGAGAGACC. Amino acids: CASSLKPRSGET. The entire CDR3 sequence reads CASSLKPRSGETQYF.

This clone has ten or more counts. The read is 3 residues too short to cover the CDR3 end, so that end is filled in from the germline J gene. The chain recombines TRBV20-1 with TRBJ1-6, with 9 bases aligning to TRBD1. Per the germline V gene, CDR1 is DFQATT and CDR2 is SNEGSKA (reference sequence). V trimming: 3 bases; J trimming: 7 bases; junction bases outside the gene matches: 10. The CDR3 is 16 amino acids. CDR3 in amino acids: CSASLIGTGRNSPLHF. CDR3 DNA (partial): TGCAGTGCTAGCCTTATAGGGACAGGGAGGAATTCACCC.

This clone was observed at least ten times. This CDR3 reads CASSSTVGGQPQHF. Incomplete CDR3 DNA: TGTGCCAGTAGCTCCACAGTGGGGGGTCAGCCC. The chain carries TRBV19 and TRBJ1-5, with D perhaps matching TRBD1 (5 bases). The sequence runs out 3 residues before the end of the CDR3; the remainder is reconstructed from the germline J gene. CDR3 length: 14 amino acids. V lost 6 bases and J lost 6, with 15 bases in between. Germline CDR1 reads LNHDA; CDR2 reads SQIVND (reference sequence).

The table lists this clone with many counts. The CDR3 end lies 3 residues beyond the end of the read and is filled in from the germline J gene. The chain uses TRBV19 and TRBJ2-5, with 9 bases fitting TRBD1. Germline CDR1 is LNHDA and CDR2 is SQIVND (reference sequence). V lost 5 bases to trimming and J lost 4 bases; unmatched junction nucleotides: 5. The CDR3 runs 14 residues. CDR3 DNA, as far as it was read: TGTGCCAGTAGTCCGGGACAGGGAGCAGAGACC. Protein product: CASSPGQGAET. The entire CDR3 protein is CASSPGQGAETQYF.

This clone occurred many times. The read terminates 3 residues before the CDR3 end, so the remaining end is supplied by the germline J gene. The chain employs TRBV20-1 and TRBJ2-3, with D unclear. Germline V gene data show CDR1 as DFQATT and CDR2 as SNEGSKA (reference sequence). The CDR3 totals 14 residues. The V end was cut by 5 bases, the J end by 0 bases, with 12 bases between. Incomplete CDR3 DNA: TGCAGTGCTTCATACAGTGTTAGCACAGATACG. Protein: CSASYSVSTDT. The entire CDR3 protein reads CSASYSVSTDTQYF.

This clone was detected many times. The read ends 3 residues before the CDR3 terminus; that terminus is restored from the germline J gene. V gene TRBV4-2 combines with J gene TRBJ1-2; D gene unclear. There are 15 residues in the CDR3. Germline CDR1 is LGHNA and CDR2 is YNFKEQ. This CDR3 is CASSPNPDGVGGYTF. CDR3 DNA, as far as it was read: TGTGCCAGCAGCCCCAATCCTGACGGTGTGGGCGGC.

This clone was picked up many times. The read ends 3 residues shy of where the CDR3 ends; the end is completed using the germline J gene. The chain combines TRBV28 with TRBJ2-4; 8 nucleotides match TRBD2. Germline assignment: CDR1 MDHEN and CDR2 SYDVKM. The CDR3 covers 16 residues. J was trimmed by 0 bases and V by 5 bases; bases with no gene match: 6. Here the CDR3 reads CASSRPLAGAKNIQYF. The sequenced CDR3 bases are TGTGCCAGCAGTCGCCCGCTAGCGGGAGCCAAAAACATT.

At least ten counts were recorded for this clone. The CDR3 extends 3 residues past the end of the read, so its final part is completed from the germline J gene. V and J are TRBV14 and TRBJ2-1; D is unclear. The length of the CDR3 is 14 residues. The V end lost 5 bases, the J end lost 8 bases, and 16 bases lay between the germline ends. Looked up from germline, CDR1 is SGHDN and CDR2 is FVKESK. The sequenced part of the CDR3 DNA is TGTGCCAGCAGCGAAAAAGTGATAGCCGATGAG. Protein product: CASSEKVIADE. The full CDR3 sequence reads CASSEKVIADEQFF.

This clone was counted many times. The CDR3 end is not reached by the read, which stops 3 residues before it; the germline J gene fills it in. This chain uses TRBV29-1 with TRBJ2-3, with D hard to call. CDR1 is SQVTM, CDR2 ANQGSEA, per germline. CDR3 length: 12 amino acids. V dropped 7 bases and J dropped 2 bases, with 10 bases sitting between them. The sequenced part of the CDR3 DNA is TGCAGCGCCAAGCCTTTCACAGATACG. It yields the protein CSAKPFTDT. The entire CDR3 sequence reads CSAKPFTDTQYF.